The 32 T cell receptor beta chains below were found in one sample sequenced in a study of T cells after posttransplantation cyclophosphamide. The method was immunoSEQ multiplex PCR; TCRdb's version includes in-frame clones alone and lacks a portion of them. The sample has 21,000 or so clones, around 86% seen once. Methotrexate plus calcineurin inhibitor accompanied controls' myeloablative marrow transplants; sampling was 1 year later. The sample consisted of PBMCs, taken approximately 360 days after allogeneic stem cell transplant with calcineurin inhibitor and methotrexate. The receptors originated from a female patient in her 30s who received an allogeneic stem cell transplant from an unrelated donor, was CMV-positive, and had acute and chronic GVHD. Part of the T cells may come from the graft donor.

The chain carries TRBV7-9 and TRBJ2-3, with a tentative D call TRBD2 (7 bases). Germline CDR1 and CDR2: SEHNR and FQNEAQ (reference sequence). This CDR3 contains 15 residues. The germline V and J ends were trimmed by 7 bases and 5 bases, with 19 bases remaining between them. Written as DNA, the CDR3 is TGTGCCAGCACCAGGGGCGGGGGAGGTCAAGATACGCAGTATTTT. Residues: CASTRGGGGQDTQYF.

This clone came up a few times. The chain recombines TRBV6-5 with TRBJ2-3, with unresolved D. V was clipped by 2 bases and J by 1 base, with 7 bases between them. Germline V lookup: CDR1 MNHEY, CDR2 SVGAGI. The CDR3 totals 14 residues. The CDR3 here is CASSYGTGTDTQYF. The CDR3 coding sequence is TGTGCCAGCAGTTACGGCACAGGCACAGATACGCAGTATTTT.

This clone appeared once. The CDR3 bases are TGTGCCAGCAGCCGAAGGGTGGGCGGGAGGTTTGTTTACAATGAGCAGTTCTTC. As protein: CASSRRVGGRFVYNEQFF. The chain has TRBV7-3 and TRBJ2-1, with 8 nucleotides matching TRBD2. CDR3 length equals 18 residues. V trimming: 5 bases; J trimming: 4 bases; junction bases outside the gene matches: 16. Germline V lookup: CDR1 SGHTA, CDR2 FQGTGA.

The chain combines TRBV6-5 with TRBJ1-1; D is undetermined. The CDR3 covers 13 residues. Germline loops: CDR1 MNHEY, CDR2 SVGAGI. Trimming stripped 2 bases from V and 12 bases from J, with 16 bases between. CDR3 amino acids: CASSYALEGRSFF. Written as DNA, the CDR3 is TGTGCCAGCAGTTACGCCCTAGAGGGTAGGTCTTTCTTT.

This chain uses TRBV30 with TRBJ1-1; 7 bases are shared with TRBD1. V dropped 8 bases and J dropped 0; count of bases not matched to a gene: 9. Looked up from germline, CDR1 is GTSNPN and CDR2 is SVGIG (reference sequence). This CDR3 has 14 residues. The CDR3 loop reads CAAHIGTVNTEAFF. Written as DNA, the CDR3 is TGTGCCGCTCATATTGGGACAGTGAACACTGAAGCTTTCTTT.

The genes are TRBV28 and TRBJ2-1; TRBD2 is a possible D gene (5 bases). Germline V gives CDR1 MDHEN, CDR2 SYDVKM. There are 14 residues in the CDR3. Trimming stripped 2 bases from V and 2 bases from J, with 7 bases between. This chain's CDR3 is CASSLPGTYNEQFF. CDR3 DNA sequence: TGTGCCAGCAGTTTACCCGGGACCTACAATGAGCAGTTCTTC.

The chain links TRBV16 to TRBJ1-2; D possibly corresponds to TRBD1 (6 bases). V gave up 0 bases and J gave up 6 bases, with 11 bases separating them. Germline loops: CDR1 KGHSY, CDR2 FQNENV. The CDR3 is 14 amino acids. CDR3 DNA sequence: TGTGCCAGCAGCCAATCAGAGGGGGTGGATGGCTACACCTTC. Its protein product is CASSQSEGVDGYTF.

The chain links TRBV19 to TRBJ1-1, with a possible D match to TRBD1 (5 bases). V lost 3 bases to trimming and J lost 3 bases, with 14 bases between them. Per germline, CDR1 LNHDA and CDR2 SQIVND (reference sequence). The CDR3 contains 15 residues. CDR3 sequence (DNA): TGTGCCAGTAGTATCGAGGCAGGGATTGACACTGAAGCTTTCTTT. The encoded protein is CASSIEAGIDTEAFF.

V usage is TRBV6-4 and J usage is TRBJ2-2, with TRBD1 as a possible D gene (8 bases). The germline V gene has CDR1 MRHNA and CDR2 SNTAGT. V was pared by 6 bases and J by 5 bases, with 13 bases between. The CDR3 is made up of 14 amino acids. The CDR3 coding sequence is TGTGCCAGCAGCTCACAGGGGGGGACCGGGGAGCTGTTTTTT. Translation gives CASSSQGGTGELFF.

This chain links TRBV5-1 with TRBJ2-1; a possible D gene is TRBD2 (6 bases). This CDR3 region has 14 residues. Germline assignment: CDR1 SGHRS and CDR2 YFSETQ. Trimming pared 8 bases from V and 1 base from J, leaving 13 bases between. The CDR3 DNA sequence: TGCGCCAGTTCTCTCGGGGGTTCCTACAATGAGCAGTTCTTC. It translates to CASSLGGSYNEQFF.

J is TRBJ2-1 and V is TRBV6-5; possibly TRBD2 for D (6 bases). Germline V gene sequence: CDR1 MNHEY, CDR2 SVGAGI. The V end was cut by 5 bases, the J end by 4 bases, with 18 bases between. This CDR3 has 16 residues. The CDR3 loop is CASSHWSGTSYNEQFF. Here the CDR3 DNA reads TGTGCCAGCAGTCACTGGTCCGGGACTTCTTACAATGAGCAGTTCTTC.

This chain connects TRBV5-4 to TRBJ2-1; D call uncertain. CDR1 is SGHNT, CDR2 YYREEE, per germline (reference sequence). V gave up 0 bases and J gave up 14 bases, with 21 bases separating them. The CDR3 is 15 amino acids. The CDR3 region has the DNA TGTGCCAGCAGCTTGGGCTCGGTATTAGACTTGACGGAGTTCTTC. Translated, it gives CASSLGSVLDLTEFF.

This clone appeared once. The chain is built from TRBV7-9 and TRBJ2-4, with 7 bases that match TRBD1. The CDR3 totals 18 residues. In germline, CDR1 is SEHNR, CDR2 FQNEAQ (reference sequence). V gave up 3 bases and J gave up 0 bases; unmatched junction bases: 11. The CDR3 bases are TGTGCCAGCAGCTTGGGACAGTCACCCTCTTTAGCCAAAAACATTCAGTACTTC. Residues: CASSLGQSPSLAKNIQYF.

The rearrangement links TRBV2 to TRBJ2-3, with TRBD1 matching over 10 bases. Germline loops: CDR1 SNHLY, CDR2 FYNNEI. There are 15 residues in the CDR3. Unmatched junction bases numbered 7, after V lost 7 bases and J lost 3 bases. The chain's CDR3 is CASKGTGAATDTQYF. CDR3 nucleotides: TGTGCCAGCAAGGGGACAGGGGCCGCGACAGATACGCAGTATTTT.

J is TRBJ1-4 and V is TRBV30, with 7 bases that match TRBD1. Losses at the gene ends were 0 bases for V and 8 bases for J; bases not matched to a gene: 6. The CDR3 totals 14 residues. Germline values: CDR1 GTSNPN, CDR2 SVGIG (reference sequence). The CDR3 protein is CAWSVEGASEKLFF. The CDR3 coding sequence is TGTGCCTGGAGTGTAGAGGGGGCGTCAGAAAAACTGTTTTTT.

This chain connects TRBV19 to TRBJ1-1; D unclear. Germline CDR1 is LNHDA and CDR2 is SQIVND (reference sequence). Trimming removed 5 bases at V and 0 bases at J, with 7 bases between. The CDR3 totals 13 residues. CDR3 nucleotides: TGTGCCAGTAGTTACACCATGAACACTGAAGCTTTCTTT. Translating it yields CASSYTMNTEAFF.

This chain connects TRBV7-2 to TRBJ2-7; 10 nucleotides align to TRBD2. With 5 bases clipped from V and 3 bases from J, the junction kept 7 bases outside the gene matches. Germline CDR1 is SGHTA and CDR2 is FQGNSA. CDR3 size: 15 residues. CDR3 amino acids: CASSPGLAASYEQYF. For the CDR3, the DNA is TGTGCCAGCAGCCCCGGACTAGCGGCAAGCTACGAGCAGTACTTC.

J is TRBJ1-1 and V is TRBV4-2; weak D call: TRBD1 (6 bases). V gave up 1 base and J gave up 10 bases, with 10 bases separating them. The CDR3 runs 12 residues. Germline loops: CDR1 LGHNA, CDR2 YNFKEQ. Written as DNA, the CDR3 is TGTGCCAGCAGCCAAGGACAGGCCGGAGCTTTCTTT. Protein product: CASSQGQAGAFF.

This chain links TRBV19 with TRBJ2-5; 7 bases are shared with TRBD2. This CDR3 comprises 16 residues. Germline V gene sequence: CDR1 LNHDA, CDR2 SQIVND (reference sequence). V lost 1 base to trimming and J lost 4 bases; unmatched junction nucleotides: 9. The CDR3 DNA reads TGTGCCAGTAGTATAGTGGGAGGGAGCCGGCGAGAGACCCAGTACTTC. Protein product: CASSIVGGSRRETQYF.

The chain recombines TRBV7-3 with TRBJ1-1; weak D call: TRBD1 (5 bases). The V gene's germline CDR1 is SGHTA and CDR2 FQGTGA. The CDR3 is 13 residues long. Trimming removed 3 bases at V and 5 bases at J, with 10 bases between. CDR3 nucleotides: TGTGCCAGCAGCTTCCAGTCAGGGACTGAAGCTTTCTTT. Translation: CASSFQSGTEAFF.

The V and J genes are TRBV5-6 and TRBJ2-5; possible D gene TRBD2, 6 bases. The CDR3 is 18 amino acids. CDR1 is SGHDT and CDR2 is YYEEEE in the germline V gene. V lost 2 bases and J 2 bases, leaving 22 bases between the germline ends. CDR3 protein: CASSFVPGTRLSQETQYF. CDR3 nucleotide sequence: TGTGCCAGCAGCTTCGTACCCGGGACTCGCCTCTCACAAGAGACCCAGTACTTC.

This clone has more than one count but fewer than ten. The CDR3 region is CASSPFSGNTIYF. DNA of the CDR3: TGTGCCAGCAGCCCATTTTCTGGAAACACCATATATTTT. The chain has TRBV6-4 and TRBJ1-3; no clear D. The CDR3 runs to 13 residues. The germline V gene encodes CDR1 MRHNA and CDR2 SNTAGT. Trimming cost V 6 bases and J 1 base, with 7 bases left between them.

The chain uses TRBV6-5 and TRBJ2-7, with TRBD1 matching 10 bases. In germline, CDR1 is MNHEY, CDR2 SVGAGI. CDR3 length: 15 amino acids. V gave up 6 bases and J gave up 4 bases; unmatched junction bases: 9. The CDR3 bases are TGTGCCAGCAGGCTCCCCAGGACAGGGGGATACGAGCAGTACTTC. Its translation is CASRLPRTGGYEQYF.

V gene TRBV9 combines with J gene TRBJ2-3, with a weak D call TRBD2 (6 bases). The CDR3 totals 15 residues. CDR1 is SGDLS and CDR2 is YYNGEE in the germline V gene. With 4 bases removed from V and 2 bases from J, the gap between germline ends came to 14 bases. The CDR3 loop is CASSTPGVDTDTQYF. CDR3 in DNA: TGTGCCAGCAGCACGCCGGGGGTGGACACAGATACGCAGTATTTT.

The chain links TRBV19 to TRBJ2-1; D might be TRBD2 (6 bases). Trimming pared 5 bases from V and 4 bases from J, leaving 9 bases between. The CDR3 consists of 13 residues. CDR1 is LNHDA, CDR2 SQIVND, per germline (reference sequence). CDR3 region: CASSLGGYNEQFF. CDR3 in DNA: TGTGCCAGTAGTCTGGGGGGTTACAATGAGCAGTTCTTC.

The chain uses TRBV29-1 and TRBJ1-4; 7 bases match TRBD1. V dropped 4 bases and J dropped 5; count of bases not matched to a gene: 4. There are 13 residues in the CDR3. Germline values: CDR1 SQVTM, CDR2 ANQGSEA. CDR3: CSVGQGVNEKLFF. The CDR3 region has the DNA TGCAGCGTTGGACAGGGAGTGAATGAAAAACTGTTTTTT.

The chain recombines TRBV28 with TRBJ2-5; D unresolved. Trimming removed 6 bases from V and 2 bases from J, with 4 bases in between. CDR3 length equals 11 residues. In germline, CDR1 is MDHEN, CDR2 SYDVKM. CDR3 in amino acids: CASRAQETQYF. CDR3 DNA: TGTGCCAGCAGAGCACAAGAGACCCAGTACTTC.

This clone appeared once. The rearrangement joins TRBV6-5 to TRBJ2-1, with D possibly being TRBD1 (6 bases). Trimming removed 8 bases at V and 4 bases at J, with 9 bases between. Germline CDR1 is MNHEY and CDR2 is SVGAGI. The CDR3 sequence is 12 residues long. CDR3 DNA sequence: TGTGCCAGCGGGGGCGGGTACAATGAGCAGTTCTTC. Amino acid sequence: CASGGGYNEQFF.

J is TRBJ1-3 and V is TRBV10-3; D not certain. V dropped 3 bases and J dropped 4 bases, with 7 bases sitting between them. Germline assignment: CDR1 ENHRY and CDR2 SYGVKD. The CDR3 covers 13 residues. CDR3 amino acids: CAISETRGNTIYF. The CDR3 bases are TGTGCCATCAGTGAAACGCGGGGAAACACCATATATTTT.

The chain carries TRBV2 and TRBJ2-2, with 10 bases that match TRBD2. V dropped 5 bases and J dropped 4; count of bases not matched to a gene: 7. Per germline, CDR1 SNHLY and CDR2 FYNNEI. This CDR3 region has 16 residues. CDR3 sequence: CASSRSGGAVTGELFF. For the CDR3, the DNA is TGTGCCAGCAGTAGGAGCGGGGGGGCCGTCACCGGGGAGCTGTTTTTT.

V gene TRBV5-1 combines with J gene TRBJ1-1; D is unclear. Germline V CDR1 and CDR2: SGHRS, YFSETQ. V lost 5 bases to trimming and J lost 1 base, with 12 bases between them. The CDR3 is made up of 14 amino acids. In nucleotides, the CDR3 is TGCGCCAGCAGTAGAGATACCAAGAACACTGAAGCTTTCTTT. This translates into CASSRDTKNTEAFF.

This sequence joins TRBV6-5 and TRBJ2-7, with D maybe TRBD2 (5 bases). The V end lost 5 bases, the J end lost 6 bases, and 14 bases lay between the germline ends. The CDR3 extends over 13 amino acids. Germline CDR1 MNHEY, CDR2 SVGAGI. The CDR3 region is CASSIDWLAEQYF. The DNA for the CDR3 is TGTGCCAGCAGTATAGACTGGCTAGCCGAGCAGTACTTC.